This T cell receptor beta chain stems from a study of blood T cells in healthy people across ages. Study-level points and caveats: It was not known whether donors were CMV positive (a possible confounder of expanded clonotype changes). Donors of long life had a larger count of naive CD4+ cells and greater diversity than aged donors.

The junction had 9 bases not matched to a gene; V was cut back by 3 bases and J by 4 bases. CDR3 size: 16 residues. The table lists this clonotype with a few counts. Its target is unknown. PBMCs numbering at least 6.5 million were isolated per sample. Alongside a J-beta primer mix, a sample-barcoded 5' primer served in a second PCR lasting about 7 to 12 cycles. One entry per CDR3 protein, called by TCRdb with MiXCR from the 5' RACE reads. Here the sample spans nearly 1 million distinct CDR3 sequences, approximately 50% being singletons. The chain employs TRBV12-3 or TRBV12-4 and TRBJ2-3, with 8 bases aligning to TRBD2. Sequencing input: blood. The receptor's source is a woman in her fifties or sixties in good health. The CDR3 DNA sequence: TGTGCCAGCAGTTTTGTGGGACTAGTGTTGGCAGATACGCAGTATTTT. This translates into CASSFVGLVLADTQYF.